This entry lists 8 T cell receptor beta chains sequenced from one sample in a study of T cells after yellow fever vaccination. Each CDR3 protein gets one entry after TCRdb re-called the 5' RACE reads with MiXCR. The table includes a few hundred thousand distinct CDR3 sequences, about 12% detected once. This material consisted of CD4+ T cells sorted from PBMCs, taken 15 days after the yellow fever booster vaccination. The receptors come from a man aged 18-30 years who received the YFV17D yellow fever vaccine.

This clonotype has just a few counts. This rearrangement joins TRBV10-3 to TRBJ1-5; D remains unclear. Trimming took off 2 bases at V and 4 bases at J, with 3 bases between the two ends. The CDR3 spans 12 residues. Looked up from germline, CDR1 is ENHRY and CDR2 is SYGVKD. In DNA form, the CDR3 reads TGTGCCATCAGTGAGGGGAATCAGCCCCAGCATTTT. Translation gives CAISEGNQPQHF.

This clonotype was recorded at least ten times. The CDR3 spells CASSYVNTGSNGYTF. CDR3 DNA: TGTGCCAGCAGTTACGTAAACACAGGGTCGAATGGCTACACCTTC. The V gene is TRBV6-5, the J gene TRBJ1-2; maybe TRBD1 (6 bases). CDR1 and CDR2 (germline): MNHEY, SVGAGI. V gave up 2 bases and J gave up 6 bases, with 16 bases separating them. CDR3 length equals 15 residues.

The chain has TRBV7-2 and TRBJ2-1; 9 nucleotides agree with TRBD2. V lost 1 base, J lost 10 bases, and 8 bases stayed unmatched. In germline, CDR1 is SGHTA, CDR2 FQGNSA. This CDR3 is built from 15 residues. CDR3 nucleotide sequence: TGTGCCAGCAGCTTAGGGGTAGCGGGGGCCGTGGAGCAGTTCTTC. Protein: CASSLGVAGAVEQFF. The full variable domain, with the rest looked up from reference TRBV7-2 and TRBJ2-1, is GAGVSQSPSNKVTEKGKDVELRCDPISGHTALYWYRQSLGQGLEFLIYFQGNSAPDKSGLPSDRFSAERTGGSVSTLTIQRTQQEDSAVYLCASSLGVAGAVEQFFGPGTRLTVL.

This clonotype was detected only a few times. This chain's CDR3 is CASSLYQGTEAFF. CDR3 in DNA: TGCGCCAGCAGCTTATATCAGGGGACTGAAGCTTTCTTT. The chain links TRBV5-1 to TRBJ1-1, with D possibly matching TRBD1 (6 bases). This CDR3 has 13 amino acids. Trimming took 2 bases from V and 5 from J, leaving 10 bases between them. Germline CDR1 SGHRS, CDR2 YFSETQ. Full variable domain (missing parts from reference TRBV5-1 and TRBJ1-1): KAGVTQTPRYLIKTRGQQVTLSCSPISGHRSVSWYQQTPGQGLQFLFEYFSETQRNKGNFPGRFSGRQFSNSRSEMNVSTLELGDSALYLCASSLYQGTEAFFGQGTRLTVV.

This clonotype was detected only a few times. The rearrangement uses TRBV6-2 or TRBV6-3 and TRBJ2-5; no firm D call. Between the trimmed V and J ends, which lost 7 bases and 5 bases, there was a span of 8 bases. The CDR3 loop spans 11 amino acids. Germline values: CDR1 MNHEY, CDR2 SVGEGT. The CDR3 DNA reads TGTGCCAGCACCGGACGGGAGACCCAGTACTTC. This translates into CASTGRETQYF.

This clonotype was found a few times. The V and J genes are TRBV20-1 and TRBJ1-2; possibly TRBD1 for D (6 bases). Germline V lookup: CDR1 DFQATT, CDR2 SNEGSKA (reference sequence). This CDR3 contains 14 residues. Trimming cost V 0 bases and J 8 bases, with 16 bases left between them. The CDR3 coding sequence is TGCAGTGCTAGAGACCGCAGGGGCTCTAGGGGCTACACCTTC. Protein sequence: CSARDRRGSRGYTF.

V and J are TRBV11-2 and TRBJ2-3; D is uncertain. V lost 0 bases, J lost 7 bases, and 14 bases lay in between. Germline CDR1 is SGHAT and CDR2 is FQNNGV. The CDR3 loop spans 15 amino acids. As DNA, the CDR3 is TGTGCCAGCAGCTTAGATAGGACCGTACACTATACGCAGTATTTT. Amino acid sequence: CASSLDRTVHYTQYF. The whole variable domain, filled in from reference TRBV11-2 and TRBJ2-3, reads EAGVAQSPRYKIIEKRQSVAFWCNPISGHATLYWYQQILGQGPKLLIQFQNNGVVDDSQLPKDRFSAERLKGVDSTLKIQPAKLEDSAVYLCASSLDRTVHYTQYFGPGTRLTVL.

This clonotype came up a few times. This chain uses TRBV5-6 with TRBJ2-3, with 8 nucleotides matching TRBD1. Trimming took 4 bases from V and 1 from J; bases not matched to a gene: 5. Germline CDR1 SGHDT, CDR2 YYEEEE. The CDR3 extends over 15 amino acids. The CDR3 sequence is CASSETGAGTDTQYF. For the CDR3, the DNA is TGTGCCAGCAGCGAGACAGGGGCTGGCACAGATACGCAGTATTTT. Together with reference TRBV5-6 and TRBJ2-3, the CDR3 gives the full variable domain: DAGVTQSPTHLIKTRGQQVTLRCSPKSGHDTVSWYQQALGQGPQFIFQYYEEEERQRGNFPDRFSGHQFPNYSSELNVNALLLGDSALYLCASSETGAGTDTQYFGPGTRLTVL.